Below, 8 T cell receptor beta chains from the same sample are listed, as sequenced in a study of blood T cell repertoires in COVID-19. Profiling relied on immunoSEQ multiplex PCR, and the TCRdb table lists in-frame clones only, not all of them. Counted here are around 130,000 clones, roughly four fifths occurring once; the ten biggest clones make up about 12%. The specimen sequenced was peripheral blood. These receptors were collected from a woman aged 55-70 years with acute or convalescent COVID-19.

This chain connects TRBV10-2 to TRBJ2-5; TRBD2 agrees at 15 bases. After removal of 7 bases from V and 4 bases from J, the junction contained 4 bases not matched to a gene. Germline CDR1 WSHSY, CDR2 SAAADI. The CDR3 runs to 15 residues. CDR3 DNA sequence: TGCGCCAGCACCGGACTAGCGGGGGGGGTAGAGACCCAGTACTTC. Protein sequence: CASTGLAGGVETQYF.

The CDR3 region has the DNA TGCGCCAGCAGCCAACGGGACACTGAAAAACTGTTTTTT. Translated: CASSQRDTEKLFF. The chain combines TRBV4-1 with TRBJ1-4; a possible D gene is TRBD1 (6 bases). Between the trimmed V and J ends, which lost 2 bases and 7 bases, there was a span of 8 bases. The CDR3 extends over 13 amino acids. Germline assignment: CDR1 MGHRA and CDR2 YSYEKL.

Here the CDR3 DNA reads TGCGCCAGCAGCTTGAACGCAGGGTCGCATGAAAAACTGTTTTTT. Amino acids: CASSLNAGSHEKLFF. This chain connects TRBV5-1 to TRBJ1-4, with D perhaps matching TRBD1 (5 bases). CDR3 size: 15 residues. The V and J ends lost 1 base and 6 bases respectively, with 13 bases between them. In germline, CDR1 is SGHRS, CDR2 YFSETQ.

This clone has a handful of counts. CDR3 loop: CASSPDIGANYGYTF. Here the CDR3 DNA reads TGTGCCAGCAGCCCAGACATCGGTGCTAACTATGGCTACACCTTC. The rearrangement links TRBV7-9 to TRBJ1-2; the D is unclear. V was clipped by 5 bases and J by 0 bases, with 13 bases between them. Germline V CDR1 and CDR2: SEHNR, FQNEAQ (reference sequence). The CDR3 runs to 15 residues.

The rearrangement joins TRBV2 to TRBJ2-1; TRBD2 agrees at 10 bases. Germline V gene lookup returns CDR1 SNHLY and CDR2 FYNNEI. There are 14 residues in the CDR3. The J segment lost 7 bases and the V segment lost 7 bases, leaving 7 bases of the junction unmatched. The CDR3 DNA follows: TGTGCCAGCAAGCGGGGGGGCCGGATAAATGAGCAGTTCTTC. This encodes CASKRGGRINEQFF.

The V gene is TRBV20-1, the J gene TRBJ1-2; D uncertain. There are 11 residues in the CDR3. V lost 8 bases and J lost 4, with 11 bases in between. The germline gives CDR1 DFQATT, CDR2 SNEGSKA (reference sequence). The CDR3 is CSCGEPYGYTF. The CDR3 bases are TGCAGTTGCGGAGAGCCCTATGGCTACACCTTC.

The V call is TRBV5-1, the J call TRBJ1-1; weak D call: TRBD1 (5 bases). The CDR3 is 16 amino acids. Trimming took 4 bases from V and 4 from J, leaving 20 bases between them. The germline V gene encodes CDR1 SGHRS and CDR2 YFSETQ. The CDR3 coding sequence is TGCGCCAGCAGCCAGGGTGGGGCTAAGTCCCCCACTGAAGCTTTCTTT. This translates into CASSQGGAKSPTEAFF.

The genes are TRBV6-6 and TRBJ1-4; tentatively, D is TRBD1 (6 bases). This CDR3 is built from 16 residues. The ends were cut back, 6 bases at V and 1 base at J, with 15 bases in the middle. Germline CDR1 is MNHNY and CDR2 is SVGAGI (reference sequence). This CDR3 is CASSPQGRGTNEKLFF. The DNA of the CDR3 is TGTGCCAGCAGCCCTCAGGGGAGGGGAACTAATGAAAAACTGTTTTTT.